The next 20 T cell receptor beta chains were all read from a single sample in a study of blood T cell repertoires in COVID-19. Clones were sequenced by immunoSEQ multiplex PCR, and TCRdb holds only the in-frame ones, with some missing. The table includes more than 70,000 clones, about 82% detected once. The sequenced sample was peripheral blood. These receptors originate from a woman at least 80 years old with active or convalescent COVID-19.

The rearrangement links TRBV2 to TRBJ1-1; maybe TRBD1 (6 bases). Trimming cost V 5 bases and J 8 bases, with 27 bases left between them. Germline V gives CDR1 SNHLY, CDR2 FYNNEI. The CDR3 has 17 residues. The CDR3 nucleotides are TGTGCCAGCAGTTCCAGACCGCAGGGGCCTGGCGGGGGGGAAGCTTTCTTT. Its translation: CASSSRPQGPGGGEAFF. Full variable domain (remainder filled in from reference TRBV2 and TRBJ1-1): EPEVTQTPSHQVTQMGQEVILRCVPISNHLYFYWYRQILGQKVEFLVSFYNNEISEKSEIFDDQFSVERPDGSNFTLKIRSTKLEDSAMYFCASSSRPQGPGGGEAFFGQGTRLTVV.

V usage is TRBV9 and J usage is TRBJ1-2; TRBD1 matches at 7 bases. The germline V gene has CDR1 SGDLS and CDR2 YYNGEE. J lost 4 bases, V lost 3 bases, and 3 bases had no gene match. The CDR3 is 13 residues long. The CDR3 nucleotides read TGTGCCAGCAGCGCGAGACAGGGCTATGGCTACACCTTC. Residues: CASSARQGYGYTF. The whole variable domain, remainder taken from reference TRBV9 and TRBJ1-2, is DSGVTQTPKHLITATGQRVTLRCSPRSGDLSVYWYQQSLDQGLQFLIQYYNGEERAKGNILERFSAQQFPDLHSELNLSSLELGDSALYFCASSARQGYGYTFGSGTRLTVV.

V is TRBV6-6 and J is TRBJ2-1; perhaps TRBD1 as D (5 bases). CDR1 and CDR2 from the germline V gene are MNHNY and SVGAGI (reference sequence). The CDR3 totals 14 residues. Trimming stripped 7 bases from V and 4 bases from J, with 14 bases between. The CDR3 DNA reads as TGTGCCAGCACCCAGGGTGGCCTGTACAATGAGCAGTTCTTC. This sequence encodes CASTQGGLYNEQFF.

The chain recombines TRBV10-1 with TRBJ1-2; tentative D call: TRBD1 (5 bases). The CDR3 is 15 residues long. Germline V gene lookup returns CDR1 WNHNN and CDR2 SYGVQD (reference sequence). Trimming stripped 4 bases from V and 4 bases from J, with 16 bases between. The CDR3 loop is CASSGLTGGSYGYTF. CDR3 bases: TGCGCCAGCAGTGGGTTAACAGGCGGGAGCTATGGCTACACCTTC.

In DNA form, the CDR3 reads TGTGCCAGCAGCGTAACGGGGTACTCCTACAATGAGCAGTTCTTC. The encoded protein is CASSVTGYSYNEQFF. The V call is TRBV9, the J call TRBJ2-1; D might be TRBD2 (5 bases). Trimming took 1 base from V and 0 from J, leaving 8 bases between them. The CDR3 contains 15 residues. Per germline, CDR1 SGDLS and CDR2 YYNGEE.

V usage is TRBV10-1 and J usage is TRBJ2-7; D remains ambiguous. The CDR3 runs 14 residues. Germline lookup yields CDR1 WNHNN and CDR2 SYGVQD (reference sequence). V was clipped by 4 bases and J by 0 bases, with 10 bases between them. CDR3 in amino acids: CASSASASSYEQYF. The CDR3 region has the DNA TGCGCCAGCAGTGCTTCAGCGAGCTCCTACGAGCAGTACTTC.

The chain combines TRBV11-3 with TRBJ1-1; D unresolved. The germline V and J ends were trimmed by 5 bases and 6 bases, with 19 bases remaining between them. The germline V gene encodes CDR1 SGHNT and CDR2 YENEEA. The CDR3 sequence is 15 residues long. The CDR3 loop reads CASSPYTEGWAEAFF. DNA for the CDR3: TGTGCCAGCAGCCCCTACACTGAGGGTTGGGCTGAAGCTTTCTTT.

The chain has TRBV30 and TRBJ2-1; weak D call: TRBD1 (6 bases). The CDR3 has 15 amino acids. Trimming stripped 2 bases from V and 4 bases from J, with 15 bases between. Germline V lookup: CDR1 GTSNPN, CDR2 SVGIG (reference sequence). The CDR3 loop reads CAWSIPPQGYNEQFF. The CDR3 DNA is TGTGCCTGGAGTATCCCCCCCCAGGGGTACAATGAGCAGTTCTTC.

V gene TRBV19 combines with J gene TRBJ1-4, with D hard to call. V was trimmed by 3 bases and J by 8 bases, leaving 10 bases between them. CDR3 length: 13 amino acids. Looked up from germline, CDR1 is LNHDA and CDR2 is SQIVND (reference sequence). The CDR3 loop is CASSMRESEKLFF. For the CDR3, the DNA is TGTGCCAGTAGTATGAGGGAAAGCGAAAAACTGTTTTTT. The full variable domain, rest sourced from reference TRBV19 and TRBJ1-4, is DGGITQSPKYLFRKEGQNVTLSCEQNLNHDAMYWYRQDPGQGLRLIYYSQIVNDFQKGDIAEGYSVSREKKESFPLTVTSAQKNPTAFYLCASSMRESEKLFFGSGTQLSVL.

V is TRBV2 and J is TRBJ1-4, with 7 nucleotides matching TRBD1. Trimming took 6 bases from V and 6 from J; bases not matched to a gene: 7. Germline assignment: CDR1 SNHLY and CDR2 FYNNEI. The CDR3 contains 14 residues. CDR3 region: CASRGDREHEKLFF. The CDR3 DNA reads TGTGCCAGCAGGGGCGACAGGGAGCATGAAAAACTGTTTTTT. Supplemented by reference TRBV2 and TRBJ1-4, the full variable domain reads EPEVTQTPSHQVTQMGQEVILRCVPISNHLYFYWYRQILGQKVEFLVSFYNNEISEKSEIFDDQFSVERPDGSNFTLKIRSTKLEDSAMYFCASRGDREHEKLFFGSGTQLSVL.

The V and J genes are TRBV2 and TRBJ1-2, with D perhaps matching TRBD1 (5 bases). The CDR3 length is 14 residues. V dropped 6 bases and J dropped 0 bases, with 11 bases sitting between them. The germline gives CDR1 SNHLY, CDR2 FYNNEI. The CDR3 region is CASSPVGPNYGYTF. CDR3 coding DNA: TGTGCCAGCAGCCCCGTGGGGCCTAACTATGGCTACACCTTC.

The chain joins TRBV11-3 to TRBJ2-7, with 10 bases that match TRBD2. The CDR3 is 16 amino acids. The V segment lost 5 bases and the J segment 6 bases; nucleotides outside the gene matches: 13. Germline-derived CDR1 and CDR2 are SGHNT and YENEEA. The CDR3 DNA sequence: TGTGCCAGCAGCCCACCGACTAGCGGGCCCCTAGGCGAGCAGTACTTC. Translating it yields CASSPPTSGPLGEQYF.

The chain links TRBV20-1 to TRBJ2-5; the D gene is possibly TRBD2 (6 bases). Germline V CDR1 and CDR2: DFQATT, SNEGSKA (reference sequence). The CDR3 length is 15 residues. Deletions cut 3 bases from V and 2 bases from J, with 16 bases between. The chain's CDR3 is CSASSVAEPQETQYF. In nucleotides, the CDR3 is TGCAGTGCTAGTTCGGTAGCGGAGCCTCAAGAGACCCAGTACTTC.

This chain's CDR3 is CASKTGGDGTEAFF. For the CDR3, the DNA is TGTGCCAGCAAAACAGGGGGCGATGGCACTGAAGCTTTCTTT. The chain is built from TRBV2 and TRBJ1-1, with TRBD1 matching 9 bases. CDR3 length equals 14 residues. Germline V lookup: CDR1 SNHLY, CDR2 FYNNEI. Trimming removed 7 bases from V and 4 bases from J; junction bases left unmatched: 7. Using reference TRBV2 and TRBJ1-1 for the parts outside the CDR3, the full variable domain is EPEVTQTPSHQVTQMGQEVILRCVPISNHLYFYWYRQILGQKVEFLVSFYNNEISEKSEIFDDQFSVERPDGSNFTLKIRSTKLEDSAMYFCASKTGGDGTEAFFGQGTRLTVV.

The chain uses TRBV14 and TRBJ2-7, with TRBD2 identical over 10 bases. The CDR3 loop spans 15 amino acids. Germline values: CDR1 SGHDN, CDR2 FVKESK. After removal of 1 base from V and 6 bases from J, the junction contained 6 bases not matched to a gene. The CDR3 loop is CASSQVLAGRGEQYF. CDR3 bases: TGTGCCAGCAGCCAAGTACTAGCGGGACGGGGCGAGCAGTACTTC.

This chain uses TRBV24-1 with TRBJ2-1; TRBD2 aligns across 8 bases. This CDR3 has 19 amino acids. In germline, CDR1 is KGHDR, CDR2 SFDVKD. The junction had 9 bases not matched to a gene; V was cut back by 0 bases and J by 0 bases. This CDR3 reads CATSDLAGRAPSSYNEQFF. The CDR3 nucleotides read TGTGCCACCAGTGATTTGGCCGGGAGGGCCCCCAGCTCCTACAATGAGCAGTTCTTC.

The chain links TRBV14 to TRBJ1-1, with TRBD1 matching over 7 bases. CDR3 size: 15 residues. Germline values: CDR1 SGHDN, CDR2 FVKESK. Trimming at V came to 1 base and at J to 1 base, leaving 3 bases not matched to a gene. Here the CDR3 reads CASSQGTGRNTEAFF. DNA for the CDR3: TGTGCCAGCAGCCAAGGGACAGGTAGGAACACTGAAGCTTTCTTT.

The table lists this clone with a count of one. V is TRBV6-5 and J is TRBJ1-3, with 7 nucleotides matching TRBD1. Germline V gene lookup returns CDR1 MNHEY and CDR2 SVGAGI. J was trimmed by 2 bases and V by 8 bases; bases with no gene match: 6. This CDR3 contains 14 residues. In nucleotides, the CDR3 is TGTGCCAGCCGGGACAGCGGAGCTGGAAACACCATATATTTT. Protein: CASRDSGAGNTIYF.

This rearrangement joins TRBV28 to TRBJ2-7, with 11 bases fitting TRBD2. The germline V gene has CDR1 MDHEN and CDR2 SYDVKM. V was pared by 5 bases and J by 4 bases, with 7 bases of the junction left unmatched. The CDR3 runs to 15 residues. This chain's CDR3 is CASSLGLAVVYEQYF. CDR3 coding DNA: TGTGCCAGCAGTCTGGGACTAGCGGTAGTTTACGAGCAGTACTTC.

This clone has a single count. The V gene is TRBV5-8, the J gene TRBJ1-1; 7 bases are shared with TRBD1. The CDR3 is 13 residues long. The trim removed 6 bases at V and 0 bases at J, leaving 2 bases unmatched. CDR1 and CDR2 from the germline V gene are SGHTS and YDEGEE. In DNA form, the CDR3 reads TGTGCCAGCAAGGGACAGCTGAACACTGAAGCTTTCTTT. This codes for CASKGQLNTEAFF.